This T cell receptor (beta chain) was identified in a study of blood T cell repertoires in COVID-19. How the authors handled the data: Estimation of nucleated cell counts was performed using reference gene primer amplification. Profiled with immunoSEQ multiplex PCR; TCRdb holds only in-frame clones, not every one. V and J calls and clone size come straight from that table; D and trimming were deduced from the DNA. The sample shows approximately 250,000 clones, roughly 85% of them seen only once. The CDR3 contains 15 residues. CDR1 is SGHRS and CDR2 is YFSETQ in the germline V gene. V dropped 4 bases and J dropped 1 base, with 15 bases sitting between them.

The chain recombines TRBV5-1 with TRBJ2-7, with D perhaps matching TRBD2 (6 bases). Sequencing used peripheral blood. This TCR came from a man aged 50 to 59 with COVID-19, enrolled during active disease. CDR3 sequence reads: CASSPTGVVSYEQYF. The CDR3, as DNA: TGCGCCAGCAGCCCAACGGGGGTCGTTTCCTACGAGCAGTACTTC.